The 8 T cell receptor beta chains given below trace back to one sample, sequenced in a study of tumor and adjacent non-tumor tissue in lung cancer. The template was RNA from unsorted bulk tissue. The normal lung tissue was taken more than 3 cm from the tumor edge. TCRbeta libraries were built with three rounds of nested PCR, modified from ARM-PCR. Via MiXCR, TCRdb re-called the multiplex PCR reads, giving one row per CDR3 protein. The sample lists tens of thousands of distinct CDR3 sequences; around 70% were seen once. Sequencing was carried out using distant non-tumor lung tissue. Receptors were obtained from a woman aged 50 to 60 with non-small cell lung cancer.

On this clonotype: Just one base apart from a much larger clone, this may be a read error. J is TRBJ2-7 and V is TRBV20-1; a possible D gene is TRBD1 (6 bases). Germline values: CDR1 DFQATT, CDR2 SNEGSKA (reference sequence). CDR3 length: 14 amino acids. The CDR3 DNA reads TGCATTGCTAGAGATCCAGGGGTTACCTACGAGCAGTACTTC. It yields the protein CIARDPGVTYEQYF.

This clonotype has more than one count but fewer than ten. A read error is possible here, since a much larger clone lies one base away. The J gene is TRBJ2-1, the V gene TRBV20-1, with 9 nucleotides matching TRBD2. The CDR3 totals 16 residues. Germline V gene data show CDR1 as DFQATT and CDR2 as SNEGSKA (reference sequence). CDR3 sequence (DNA): TGCAGTGCTAGAGAATTAGCGGGAGAGGGCTACATTGAGCAGTTCTTC. This gives the protein CSARELAGEGYIEQFF.

This clonotype was seen once. At one end, the junction sequence differs from germline, possibly due to a read error. V is TRBV12-3 or TRBV12-4 and J is TRBJ1-5, with D unresolved. CDR3 length: 14 amino acids. The CDR3 region is CTSTLDGVDQPQHF. CDR3 nucleotides: TGTACCAGCACCCTAGATGGGGTAGATCAGCCCCAGCATTTT.

The chain uses TRBV7-8 and TRBJ2-7; D remains unclear. From germline, CDR1 is SGHVS and CDR2 FQNEAQ. The length of the CDR3 is 14 residues. V dropped 2 bases and J dropped 1 base, with 9 bases sitting between them. The CDR3 DNA sequence: TGTGCCAGCAGCTTACATCCGGGTTCCTACGAGCAGTACGTC. Translating it yields CASSLHPGSYEQYV.

Comment on this clonotype: A much larger clone is a single base away; this may be a read error. This likely comes from a read error, as the CDR3 has no conserved phenylalanine or tryptophan at its end. The chain combines TRBV12-3 or TRBV12-4 with TRBJ1-5, with TRBD1 identical over 9 bases. This CDR3 contains 15 residues. With V trimmed by 5 bases and J by 7 bases, 9 bases remained unmatched. As DNA, the CDR3 is TGTGCCAGCAGTCCCAGACGGACAGGGGAACAGCCCCAGCATCTT. Amino acid sequence: CASSPRRTGEQPQHL.

This clonotype was observed once. The CDR3 carries no conserved terminal phenylalanine or tryptophan, so it likely arises from a read error. No DNA is shown, since the ends of the CDR3 on it are uncertain; the CDR3 is the one TCRdb lists. V and J are TRBV29-1 and TRBJ2-2; the table's TRBD1 call for D was not verified on the DNA. Germline V CDR1 and CDR2: SQVTM, ANQGSEA. The CDR3 sequence runs 14 residues, both termini included. The CDR3 loop reads CSVLGQGRTGELSL.

The chain's CDR3 is CASSPSRLDEQYF. The CDR3 DNA sequence: TGTGCCAGCAGCCCATCTCGATTAGACGAGCAGTACTTC. This chain links TRBV7-8 with TRBJ2-7; D remains unclear. The germline V gene has CDR1 SGHVS and CDR2 FQNEAQ. The CDR3 is 13 amino acids. The germline V and J ends were trimmed by 5 bases and 5 bases, with 13 bases remaining between them.

Judged by abundance, this clonotype is medium-sized (0.01 to 0.1%). The CDR3 reads CASSSAAASTDTQYF. The CDR3 bases are TGTGCCAGCAGCTCCGCTGCGGCTAGCACAGATACGCAGTATTTT. The rearrangement joins TRBV11-2 to TRBJ2-3; D is unclear. This CDR3 region has 15 residues. Germline V lookup: CDR1 SGHAT, CDR2 FQNNGV. The V end lost 4 bases, the J end lost 0 bases, and 11 bases lay between the germline ends.